This T cell receptor (beta chain) was documented in a study of cytomegalovirus exposure and HLA in healthy donors. Findings and limits, study-wide: It was reportedly the case that the classifier diagnosed cytomegalovirus status with high specificity and sensitivity.

Separation from the roughly 670-subject first cohort characterized the approximately 120-subject validation cohort, to which the donors belonged. Sequenced by immunoSEQ multiplex PCR; TCRdb stores in-frame clones only, minus some. Here the sample spans 120,000 or so clones, around 88% being singletons. The CDR3 covers 15 residues. Germline CDR1 is SGHNT and CDR2 is YENEEA. V shed 5 bases, J shed 2 bases, and the junction held 4 bases outside the gene matches. Worth noting for this clone: Its antigen remains unidentified.

Material for sequencing was PBMCs. The genes are TRBV11-3 and TRBJ2-1; 9 bases match TRBD2. This TCR was sampled from a man younger than 35 in good health and CMV-seronegative. The CDR3, as DNA: TGTGCCAGCAGCCCGCGGACTAGCGCCTACAATGAGCAGTTCTTC. It translates to CASSPRTSAYNEQFF.